This T cell receptor beta chain was recovered during a study of cytomegalovirus exposure and HLA in healthy donors. The study, taken as a whole, reports: Researchers counted approximately 160 TCR beta chains as cytomegalovirus-associated.

Amplification used 60 Vbeta primers and 13 Jbeta primers. This table comes from immunoSEQ multiplex PCR, and its TCRdb copy is limited to in-frame clones, with some not included. In the table there are roughly 190,000 clones, less than 85% of which are singletons. Germline CDR1 and CDR2: SGHAT and FQNNGV. This CDR3 has 13 residues. V was shortened by 5 bases and J by 5 bases, with 12 bases between the two germline ends. About this clone itself: Its antigen is currently unknown.

The TCR sequence derives from a girl aged 10-17 years in good health and CMV-seropositive. The sample comprised PBMCs. The genes are TRBV11-2 and TRBJ2-5; no clear D. The DNA of the CDR3 is TGTGCCAGCAGCCTGTCTCCTCCTGAGACCCAGTACTTC. The encoded protein is CASSLSPPETQYF.